A single sample is the source of the 29 T cell receptor beta chains below, sequenced in a study of T-cell memory formation after mild COVID-19. TCRdb passed the 5' RACE reads through MiXCR, listing each CDR3 protein once. The data contain 350,000 to 500,000 distinct CDR3 sequences, roughly 20% of them singletons. Sequencing input: PBMCs or a T cell subset sorted from them (not recorded which). These receptors were collected from an adult woman who had mild COVID-19 (a few samples of this study predate the infection). Cell type and time point are not known.

This chain joins TRBV5-1 and TRBJ1-4; no clear D gene. Trimming took off 1 base at V and 5 bases at J, with 9 bases between the two ends. The V gene's germline CDR1 is SGHRS and CDR2 YFSETQ. This CDR3 is 14 amino acids long. The CDR3 reads CASSLKGTNEKLFF. CDR3 sequence (DNA): TGCGCCAGCAGCTTGAAGGGTACGAATGAAAAACTGTTTTTT.

The genes are TRBV30 and TRBJ2-5; the D gene is possibly TRBD2 (5 bases). Trimming pared 0 bases from V and 5 bases from J, leaving 13 bases between. This CDR3 region has 14 residues. The germline V gene encodes CDR1 GTSNPN and CDR2 SVGIG (reference sequence). CDR3 coding DNA: TGTGCCTGGAGTGTATACACGGAGCGGGAGACCCAGTACTTC. Its protein is CAWSVYTERETQYF.

A few counts support this clonotype. The chain employs TRBV11-1 and TRBJ2-1, with 8 nucleotides matching TRBD1. Looked up from germline, CDR1 is SGHAT and CDR2 is FQDESV (reference sequence). Trimming removed 4 bases from V and 0 bases from J; junction bases left unmatched: 5. The CDR3 length is 16 residues. The CDR3 DNA reads TGTGCCAGCAGCTCGGGACAGGCGAGCTCCTACAATGAGCAGTTCTTC. It codes for CASSSGQASSYNEQFF.

This clonotype has only a few counts. The chain uses TRBV4-3 and TRBJ2-3; TRBD2 agrees at 9 bases. J lost 0 bases, V lost 1 base, and 5 bases had no gene match. CDR1 and CDR2 (germline): LGHNA, YSLEER. The CDR3 loop spans 17 amino acids. The CDR3 reads CASSQAGLAHSTDTQYF. The CDR3 region has the DNA TGCGCCAGCAGCCAAGCCGGACTAGCGCATAGCACAGATACGCAGTATTTT.

The rearrangement links TRBV6-2 or TRBV6-3 to TRBJ2-1; TRBD2 matches at 10 bases. Germline V gene data show CDR1 as MNHEY and CDR2 as SVGEGT. The CDR3 is made up of 20 amino acids. V lost 2 bases to trimming and J lost 1 base; unmatched junction nucleotides: 14. The CDR3 bases are TGTGCCAGCAGTTACCCCCTCGGGTGGGTAGCGGGAGGTTCCTACAATGAGCAGTTCTTC. The encoded protein is CASSYPLGWVAGGSYNEQFF.

J is TRBJ2-7 and V is TRBV5-5, with a possible D match to TRBD1 (6 bases). Germline V gives CDR1 SGHKS, CDR2 YYEKEE (reference sequence). CDR3 length: 15 amino acids. The germline V and J ends were trimmed by 1 base and 5 bases, with 16 bases remaining between them. Here the CDR3 reads CASSLSPRGNNEQYF. CDR3 in DNA: TGTGCCAGCAGCTTGTCTCCCAGGGGTAACAACGAGCAGTACTTC.

This clonotype came up a few times. The chain is built from TRBV4-1 and TRBJ2-5; 8 bases align to TRBD1. V lost 5 bases, J lost 4 bases, and 12 bases stayed unmatched. Germline V gene data show CDR1 as MGHRA and CDR2 as YSYEKL. The length of the CDR3 is 16 residues. The CDR3 nucleotides read TGCGCCAGCAGCTCAAGACCGGCAGGGGGCGGAGAGACCCAGTACTTC. Translated, it gives CASSSRPAGGGETQYF.

This clonotype was observed many times. The chain carries TRBV4-1 and TRBJ2-3; D remains unclear. This CDR3 has 13 residues. Trimming took 4 bases from V and 5 from J, leaving 10 bases between them. CDR1 and CDR2 from the germline V gene are MGHRA and YSYEKL. CDR3 loop: CASSRVVGDTQYF. The CDR3 DNA follows: TGCGCCAGCAGCCGAGTGGTGGGAGATACGCAGTATTTT.

This clonotype was observed a few times. The rearrangement joins TRBV19 to TRBJ1-1; D is possibly TRBD1 (6 bases). Germline CDR1 reads LNHDA; CDR2 reads SQIVND (reference sequence). The CDR3 length is 15 residues. V was pared by 0 bases and J by 8 bases, with 16 bases between. This chain's CDR3 is CASSIDLSYRVEAFF. Written as DNA, the CDR3 is TGTGCCAGTAGTATAGACCTATCGTACAGGGTAGAAGCTTTCTTT.

This clonotype occurred many times. The chain joins TRBV11-2 to TRBJ1-4; D unresolved. This CDR3 has 15 amino acids. V was clipped by 0 bases and J by 8 bases, with 13 bases between them. Germline V gene sequence: CDR1 SGHAT, CDR2 FQNNGV. CDR3 sequence reads: CASSLDGRVGEKLFF. The DNA of the CDR3 is TGTGCCAGCAGCTTAGATGGGCGAGTTGGCGAAAAACTGTTTTTT.

The rearrangement uses TRBV29-1 and TRBJ2-5; 8 bases are shared with TRBD1. V shed 3 bases and J 7 bases; nucleotides not matched to a gene: 13. The germline CDR1 and CDR2 sequences are SQVTM and ANQGSEA. CDR3 size: 15 residues. The CDR3 loop reads CSVDHTGGSGATQYF. The CDR3 nucleotides are TGCAGCGTTGATCATACAGGGGGGAGTGGGGCGACCCAGTACTTC.

The DNA of the CDR3 is TGTGCCAGCAGCCAGAACCTAGCGGGAGTTTACGAGCAGTACTTC. Residues: CASSQNLAGVYEQYF. The chain couples TRBV7-2 to TRBJ2-7; 10 nucleotides agree with TRBD2. Germline V gene data show CDR1 as SGHTA and CDR2 as FQGNSA. The V and J ends lost 5 bases and 4 bases, in that order; junction bases with no gene match: 8. The CDR3 sequence is 15 residues long.

V is TRBV6-6 and J is TRBJ2-7; D uncertain. Deletions cut 6 bases from V and 2 bases from J, with 17 bases between. There are 15 residues in the CDR3. Germline lookup yields CDR1 MNHNY and CDR2 SVGAGI (reference sequence). The CDR3: CASRPSATYTYEQYF. For the CDR3, the DNA is TGTGCCAGCAGGCCCTCGGCGACTTATACCTACGAGCAGTACTTC.

The genes are TRBV20-1 and TRBJ1-2; D is ambiguous. Per germline, CDR1 DFQATT and CDR2 SNEGSKA (reference sequence). V was cut by 6 bases and J by 6 bases, with 17 bases left in between. The CDR3 runs to 13 residues. The CDR3 here is CSALMGRTDGYTF. The CDR3 nucleotides are TGCAGTGCCCTGATGGGGAGGACGGATGGCTACACCTTC.

This clonotype came up a few times. The chain is built from TRBV13 and TRBJ2-1; 8 bases map to TRBD1. J lost 2 bases, V lost 5 bases, and 5 bases had no gene match. The length of the CDR3 is 15 residues. Germline CDR1 and CDR2: PRHDT and FYEKMQ (reference sequence). The CDR3 sequence is CASSLWTGTYNEQFF. The CDR3 region has the DNA TGTGCCAGCAGCCTCTGGACAGGGACCTACAATGAGCAGTTCTTC.

The chain has TRBV14 and TRBJ1-3; D gene ambiguous. Trimming left V 1 base short and J 0 bases short, with 10 bases between. Germline V CDR1 and CDR2: SGHDN, FVKESK. The length of the CDR3 is 16 residues. CDR3 residues: CASSQGHPFSGNTIYF. DNA for the CDR3: TGTGCCAGCAGCCAAGGGCACCCCTTCTCTGGAAACACCATATATTTT.

The rearrangement uses TRBV19 and TRBJ2-3; D remains unclear. The V end lost 4 bases, the J end lost 0 bases, and 8 bases lay between the germline ends. The CDR3 has 14 residues. Germline assignment: CDR1 LNHDA and CDR2 SQIVND (reference sequence). The CDR3 protein is CASSNRGSTDTQYF. CDR3 DNA: TGTGCCAGTAGTAATAGAGGAAGCACAGATACGCAGTATTTT.

V and J are TRBV12-3 or TRBV12-4 and TRBJ2-3; the D gene is possibly TRBD2 (7 bases). The V end lost 3 bases, the J end lost 3 bases, and 13 bases lay between the germline ends. The CDR3 has 15 amino acids. The CDR3 DNA is TGTGCCAGCAGTTTCGGGGGGCGCAAAACAGATACGCAGTATTTT. Translation gives CASSFGGRKTDTQYF.

The chain couples TRBV11-2 to TRBJ1-1; D uncertain. In germline, CDR1 is SGHAT, CDR2 FQNNGV. V gave up 4 bases and J gave up 0 bases, with 15 bases separating them. This CDR3 spans 16 amino acids. The CDR3 DNA reads as TGTGCCAGCAGCTCCCATCCTCACCATCTGAACACTGAAGCTTTCTTT. It yields the protein CASSSHPHHLNTEAFF.

V and J are TRBV3-1 and TRBJ1-1; D might be TRBD1 (6 bases). Trimming removed 4 bases at V and 4 bases at J, with 16 bases between. The CDR3 contains 15 residues. Germline CDR1 reads LGHDT; CDR2 reads YNNKEL (reference sequence). The CDR3 DNA sequence: TGTGCCAGCAGCCTTAACAGGGTCGGGGGCACTGAAGCTTTCTTT. It yields the protein CASSLNRVGGTEAFF.

The chain joins TRBV7-9 to TRBJ1-2; D perhaps matches TRBD1 (5 bases). Germline V gene data show CDR1 as SEHNR and CDR2 as FQNEAQ (reference sequence). This CDR3 comprises 14 residues. The V end was cut by 4 bases, the J end by 4 bases, with 13 bases between. This chain's CDR3 is CASSSGPAGYGYTF. Written as DNA, the CDR3 is TGTGCCAGCAGCTCGGGGCCAGCTGGCTATGGCTACACCTTC.

This clonotype was counted a few times. This chain uses TRBV6-5 with TRBJ2-1; D gene ambiguous. Between the trimmed V and J ends, which lost 1 base and 4 bases, there was a span of 8 bases. This CDR3 spans 14 amino acids. Looked up from germline, CDR1 is MNHEY and CDR2 is SVGAGI. The CDR3 DNA sequence: TGTGCCAGCAGTTACTTGACTGGTTACAATGAGCAGTTCTTC. Translated, it gives CASSYLTGYNEQFF.

The V gene is TRBV7-6, the J gene TRBJ2-5; D perhaps matches TRBD1 (6 bases). V lost 3 bases to trimming and J lost 3 bases, with 8 bases between them. The CDR3 extends over 13 amino acids. Per germline, CDR1 SGHVS and CDR2 FNYEAQ. CDR3 amino acids: CASSFSGEETQYF. In nucleotides, the CDR3 is TGTGCCAGCAGCTTCTCAGGGGAAGAGACCCAGTACTTC. Full variable domain (missing parts from reference TRBV7-6 and TRBJ2-5): GAGVSQSPRYKVTKRGQDVALRCDPISGHVSLYWYRQALGQGPEFLTYFNYEAQQDKSGLPNDRFSAERPEGSISTLTIQRTEQRDSAMYRCASSFSGEETQYFGPGTRLLVL.

This clonotype has at least ten counts. The chain combines TRBV3-1 with TRBJ2-2; no reliable D call. Per the germline V gene, CDR1 is LGHDT and CDR2 is YNNKEL (reference sequence). This CDR3 comprises 14 residues. Trimming cost V 1 base and J 2 bases, with 5 bases left between them. As DNA, the CDR3 is TGTGCCAGCAGCCAAGGAGTAAACACCGGGGAGCTGTTTTTT. This sequence encodes CASSQGVNTGELFF. The whole variable domain, filled in from reference TRBV3-1 and TRBJ2-2, reads DTAVSQTPKYLVTQMGNDKSIKCEQNLGHDTMYWYKQDSKKFLKIMFSYNNKELIINETVPNRFSPKSPDKAHLNLHINSLELGDSAVYFCASSQGVNTGELFFGEGSRLTVL.

This clonotype showed up just a few times. This sequence joins TRBV5-4 and TRBJ1-1; 8 bases agree with TRBD1. Per germline, CDR1 SGHNT and CDR2 YYREEE (reference sequence). The CDR3 totals 15 residues. V trimming: 4 bases; J trimming: 5 bases; junction bases outside the gene matches: 10. The CDR3 sequence is CASSRDRGRWTEAFF. In DNA form, the CDR3 reads TGTGCCAGCAGCCGCGACAGGGGTCGGTGGACTGAAGCTTTCTTT.

A remark on this clonotype: At one end, the junction sequence differs from germline, possibly due to a read error. The V gene is TRBV7-7, the J gene TRBJ2-1, with 8 bases lining up with TRBD2. Germline V lookup: CDR1 SSHAT, CDR2 FNYEAQ (reference sequence). The CDR3 has 13 amino acids. The CDR3 DNA is TGTGCTAGCAGCTTTTCGGGAGGGTATGAGCAGTTCTTC. Protein product: CASSFSGGYEQFF.

The V call is TRBV7-9, the J call TRBJ1-1; D is ambiguous. Deletions cut 1 base from V and 0 bases from J, with 12 bases between. Germline CDR1 reads SEHNR; CDR2 reads FQNEAQ (reference sequence). The CDR3 is made up of 16 amino acids. The CDR3 here is CASSLGPQRVNTEAFF. CDR3 coding DNA: TGTGCCAGCAGCTTAGGACCCCAGCGTGTGAACACTGAAGCTTTCTTT. The full variable domain, in which reference TRBV7-9 and TRBJ1-1 provide the parts outside the CDR3, is DTGVSQNPRHKITKRGQNVTFRCDPISEHNRLYWYRQTLGQGPEFLTYFQNEAQLEKSRLLSDRFSAERPKGSFSTLEIQRTEQGDSAMYLCASSLGPQRVNTEAFFGQGTRLTVV.

This clonotype was counted only a few times. V usage is TRBV20-1 and J usage is TRBJ1-2; no definite D call. The CDR3 runs to 11 residues. The germline gives CDR1 DFQATT, CDR2 SNEGSKA (reference sequence). Trimming removed 5 bases at V and 5 bases at J, with 9 bases between. This chain's CDR3 is CSAPLGYGYTF. For the CDR3, the DNA is TGCAGTGCTCCCTTGGGGTATGGCTACACCTTC.

J is TRBJ1-5 and V is TRBV30; perhaps TRBD1 as D (5 bases). Deletions cut 2 bases from V and 4 bases from J, with 12 bases between. Germline V gene data show CDR1 as GTSNPN and CDR2 as SVGIG (reference sequence). The CDR3 is 14 residues long. CDR3 sequence: CAWSYWQGNQPQHF. In DNA form, the CDR3 reads TGTGCCTGGAGTTATTGGCAGGGTAATCAGCCCCAGCATTTT.